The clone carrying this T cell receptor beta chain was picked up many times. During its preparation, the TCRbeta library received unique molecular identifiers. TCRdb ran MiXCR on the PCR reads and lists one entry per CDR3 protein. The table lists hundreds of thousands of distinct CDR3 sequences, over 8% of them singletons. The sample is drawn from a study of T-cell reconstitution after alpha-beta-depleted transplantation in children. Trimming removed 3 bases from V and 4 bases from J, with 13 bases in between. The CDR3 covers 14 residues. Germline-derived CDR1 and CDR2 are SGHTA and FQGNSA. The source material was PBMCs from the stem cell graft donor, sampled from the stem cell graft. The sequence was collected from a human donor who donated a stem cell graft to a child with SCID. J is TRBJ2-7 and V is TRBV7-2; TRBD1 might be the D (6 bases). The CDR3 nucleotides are TGTGCCAGCAGCTTGGGACATTTGAAATACGAGCAGTACTTC. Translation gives CASSLGHLKYEQYF. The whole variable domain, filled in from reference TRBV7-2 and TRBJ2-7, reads GAGVSQSPSNKVTEKGKDVELRCDPISGHTALYWYRQSLGQGLEFLIYFQGNSAPDKSGLPSDRFSAERTGGSVSTLTIQRTQQEDSAVYLCASSLGHLKYEQYFGPGTRLTVT.